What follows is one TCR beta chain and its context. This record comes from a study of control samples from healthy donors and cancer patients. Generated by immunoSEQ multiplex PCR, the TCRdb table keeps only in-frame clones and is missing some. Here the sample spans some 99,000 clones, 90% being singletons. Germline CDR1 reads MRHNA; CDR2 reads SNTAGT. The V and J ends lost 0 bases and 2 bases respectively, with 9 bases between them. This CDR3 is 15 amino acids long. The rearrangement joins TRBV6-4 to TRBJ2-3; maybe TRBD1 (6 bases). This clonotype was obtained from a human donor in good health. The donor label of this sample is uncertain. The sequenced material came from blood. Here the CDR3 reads CASSDSKGDTDTQYF. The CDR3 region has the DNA TGTGCCAGCAGTGACTCTAAGGGGGACACAGATACGCAGTATTTT.